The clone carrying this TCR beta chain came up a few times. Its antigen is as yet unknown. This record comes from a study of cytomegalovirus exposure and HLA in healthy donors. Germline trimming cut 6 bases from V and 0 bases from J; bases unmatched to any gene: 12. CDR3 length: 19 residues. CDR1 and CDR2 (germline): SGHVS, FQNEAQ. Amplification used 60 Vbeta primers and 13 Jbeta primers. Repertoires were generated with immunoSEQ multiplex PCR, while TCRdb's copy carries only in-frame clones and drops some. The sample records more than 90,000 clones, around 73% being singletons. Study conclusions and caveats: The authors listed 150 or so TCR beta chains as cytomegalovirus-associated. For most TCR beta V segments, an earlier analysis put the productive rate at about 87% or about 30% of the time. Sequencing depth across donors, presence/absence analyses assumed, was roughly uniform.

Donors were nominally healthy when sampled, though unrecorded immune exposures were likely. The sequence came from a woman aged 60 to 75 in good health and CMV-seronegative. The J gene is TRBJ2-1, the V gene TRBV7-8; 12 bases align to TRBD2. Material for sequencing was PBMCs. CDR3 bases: TGTGCCAGCAGGGAATACGGGACTAGCGGGCTGAGCTCCTACAATGAGCAGTTCTTC. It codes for CASREYGTSGLSSYNEQFF.